This TCR beta chain was captured by sequencing in a study of shared clonotypes between healthy human individuals. Notes on the study in general: Shared across a few donors were roughly 4.7% of the naive CD4 clonotypes.

This CDR3 comprises 14 residues. After removal of 5 bases from V and 7 bases from J, the junction contained 10 bases not matched to a gene. In regard to this clone: Its specificity is not known.

Only in-frame clones appear in the TCRdb table, and some are missing; sequencing was by immunoSEQ multiplex PCR. Counted here are more than 500,000 clones, around 96% occurring once; the ten biggest clones make up about 0.11%. Naivety among CD8 cells was defined by CD45RO negativity and positive CCR7 selection, thereby excluding terminally differentiated effector memory CD45RA+ cells. Donation came from healthy HIV-negative adults that had no recent acute infections or vaccinations. This rearrangement joins TRBV6-7 to TRBJ2-7; 8 nucleotides agree with TRBD1. TRBV6-7 falls under the ORF class, with uncertain function. This TCR was recovered from a woman aged 25-40 years in good health. Source material: naive CD8+ T cells sorted from blood. The CDR3 is CASSKRTGPGEQYF. In DNA, the CDR3 is TGTGCCAGCAGTAAAAGGACAGGGCCGGGGGAGCAGTACTTC.